This T cell receptor (beta chain) was retrieved from a study of blood T cells in healthy people across ages. General study points: Without sorted subsets, naive and antigen-experienced compartments could not be conclusively compared. Relative to aged donors, long-lived donors carried more naive CD4+ cells and displayed higher diversity.

Using a J-beta primer mix together with a sample-barcoded 5' primer, a second PCR was run for about 7 to 12 cycles. MiXCR, run by TCRdb on the 5' RACE reads, gives a single entry per CDR3 protein. The sample shows about 1.4 million distinct CDR3 sequences, approximately 63% of them seen only once. Trimming left V 3 bases short and J 5 bases short, with 20 bases between. The germline V gene encodes CDR1 ENHRY and CDR2 SYGVKD. The CDR3 has 17 residues. As to this clonotype: The target antigen is unknown.

Sample: blood. This TCR was sampled from a man aged 18 to 30 in good health. The chain employs TRBV10-3 and TRBJ2-1; D is possibly TRBD1 (6 bases). The CDR3 reads CAISDTGWRRGDNEQFF. Here the CDR3 DNA reads TGTGCCATCAGTGACACAGGGTGGAGGAGAGGTGACAATGAGCAGTTCTTC.